This TCR beta chain emerged from a study of siplizumab effects on memory and regulatory T cells. TCRdb's table, derived via immunoSEQ multiplex PCR, lists solely in-frame clones and lacks some. The profile shows about 91,000 clones, 80% to 95% of them singletons. In the case of this clone: Its matching antigen is unknown.

Study results and limitations: Siplizumab brought about a significant reduction in alloreactive sequences traceable to unstimulated CD4+ memory cells. Researchers did not confirm the suppressive function of proliferating Tregs from siplizumab cultures.

The germline gives CDR1 MGHRA, CDR2 YSYEKL. V gave up 0 bases and J gave up 0 bases, with 9 bases separating them. The CDR3 is 15 amino acids. The rearrangement links TRBV4-1 to TRBJ2-7, with D perhaps matching TRBD1 or TRBD2 (5 bases each). The TCR comes from a human donor in good health. Sequencing input: CD8+ T cells sorted from blood. CDR3 protein: CASSQDRGSSYEQYF. In DNA, the CDR3 is TGCGCCAGCAGCCAAGATCGGGGCAGCTCCTACGAGCAGTACTTC.